This T cell receptor beta chain appears in the sequencing data of a study of T cell changes during pregnancy in multiple sclerosis. Trimming cost V 1 base and J 3 bases; bases outside gene matches: 9. The germline gives CDR1 MDHEN, CDR2 SYDVKM. The CDR3 spans 17 residues. The data were produced by immunoSEQ multiplex PCR, yet TCRdb's version contains in-frame clones alone and is incomplete. The sample has over 90,000 clones; approximately 93% are singletons. This sequence joins TRBV28 and TRBJ2-7; TRBD2 aligns across 10 bases. The sample consisted of peripheral blood, taken after pregnancy. This TCR was sampled from a female donor with multiple sclerosis, enrolled in a pregnancy study. The CDR3 bases are TGTGCCAGCAGTTTATTGGGTGGACTAGCGGCGTACTACGAGCAGTACTTC. Its translation: CASSLLGGLAAYYEQYF.